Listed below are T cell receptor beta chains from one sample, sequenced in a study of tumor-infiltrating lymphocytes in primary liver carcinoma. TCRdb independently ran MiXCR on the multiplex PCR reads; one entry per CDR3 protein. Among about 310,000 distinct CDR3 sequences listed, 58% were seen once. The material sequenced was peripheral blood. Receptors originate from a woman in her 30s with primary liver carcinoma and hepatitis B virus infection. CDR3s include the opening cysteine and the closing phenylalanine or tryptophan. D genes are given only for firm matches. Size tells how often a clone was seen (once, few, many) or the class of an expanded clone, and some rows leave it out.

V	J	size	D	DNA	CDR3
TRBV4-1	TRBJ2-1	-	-	TGCGCCAGCAGCCAAGTGCTCGGGATTAGCGGCAATGAGCAGTCCTTC	CASSQVLGISGNEQSF
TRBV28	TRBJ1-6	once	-	TGTGCCAGCAGTTGGGCAGGAGCTAATTCACCCCTCCACTTT	CASSWAGANSPLHF
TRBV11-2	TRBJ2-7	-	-	TGTGCCAGCGGCTTTTCGACTACTATCCACGAGCAGTACTTC	CASGFSTTIHEQYF
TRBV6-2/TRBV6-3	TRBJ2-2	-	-	TGTGCCAGCAGTTACTACGGGCTGAACACCGGGGAGCTGTTTTTT	CASSYYGLNTGELFF
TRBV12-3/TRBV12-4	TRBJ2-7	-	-	TGTGCCAGCAGTTTAGCGTTCGGGGAAAGATACGAGCAGTACTTC	CASSLAFGERYEQYF
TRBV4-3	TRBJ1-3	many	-	TGCGCCAGCAGCCAAGCCTTGGACACCTCTGGAAACACCATATATTTT	CASSQALDTSGNTIYF
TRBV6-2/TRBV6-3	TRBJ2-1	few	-	TGTGCCAGCAGTTTATACTTCGGGCCCTACAATGAGCAGTTCTTC	CASSLYFGPYNEQFF
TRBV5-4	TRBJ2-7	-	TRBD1	TGTGCCAGCAGCTTGGTTGGGACAGCGGCCTCCGAGCAGTACTTC	CASSLVGTAASEQYF
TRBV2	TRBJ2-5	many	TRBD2	TGTGCCAGCAGTGAAGCGGAGCGGACTAGCGGAAAAGAGACCCAGTACTTC	CASSEAERTSGKETQYF
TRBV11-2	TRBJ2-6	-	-	TGTGCCAACAGTCTCTCTGGGGCCAACGTCCCGACTTTC	CANSLSGANVPTF
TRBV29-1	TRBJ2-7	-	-	TGCAGCGTTGCCTTAGCTGAACCCTACGAGCGGTACTTC	CSVALAEPYERYF
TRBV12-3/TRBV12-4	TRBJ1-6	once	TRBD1	TGTGCCAGCGGACACAGGGGTGCCCATTCACCCATCCACTTT	CASGHRGAHSPIHF
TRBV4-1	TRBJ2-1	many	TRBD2	TGCGCCAGCAAACAAGGACTAGCGTCAGATGAGCAGTTCTTC	CASKQGLASDEQFF
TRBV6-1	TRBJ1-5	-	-	TGTGCCAGCAGTGAAAGGGGGGGGGCGAGCAATCAGCCCGAGCATTTT	CASSERGGASNQPEHF
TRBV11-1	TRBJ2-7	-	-	TGTACCAGCAGCGAAACCGGGACAACCTACGGGCAGTACTTC	CTSSETGTTYGQYF
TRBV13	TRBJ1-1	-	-	TGTGCCAGCAGCCCCTGGCGGAGGTATGACACTGAAGCTTTCTTT	CASSPWRRYDTEAFF
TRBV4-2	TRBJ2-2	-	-	TGTGCCAGCAGCAAAGACGAGGGAGGGGAGCTGTTTTTT	CASSKDEGGELFF
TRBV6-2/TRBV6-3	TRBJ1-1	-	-	TGTGCCAGCAGTTACGCTAGAAGAAACACTGAAGCTTTCTTT	CASSYARRNTEAFF
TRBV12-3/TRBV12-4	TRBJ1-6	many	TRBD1	TGTGCCAGCAGTCGCACCGGGACAGGGGGTTCACCCCTCCACTTT	CASSRTGTGGSPLHF
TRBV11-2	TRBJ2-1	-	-	TGTGCCAGCATCTACCTGGCAGGCGGCTCCTACAATGAGAAGTTCTTC	CASIYLAGGSYNEKFF
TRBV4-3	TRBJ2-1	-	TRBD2	TGCGCCACCAGCCAAGATAGGCGGGAGCCCTACAATGAGCGGTTCTTC	CATSQDRREPYNERFF
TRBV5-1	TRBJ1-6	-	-	TGCGCCAGCAGCTTGGGAAGGTCGAATTCACCCCTCCACTTT	CASSLGRSNSPLHF
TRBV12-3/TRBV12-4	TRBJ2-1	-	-	TGTGCCAGCAGTCCGGGGGGAGGAAGGGGGGGCAATGGGCAGTTCTTC	CASSPGGGRGGNGQFF
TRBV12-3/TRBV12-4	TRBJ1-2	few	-	TGTGCCAGCAGTTTGTGGGGGGGGAATGGCTACACCTTC	CASSLWGGNGYTF
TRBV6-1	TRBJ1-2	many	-	TGTGCCAGCAGTGAAGGGTTGGCTAGAGGGTATGGCTACACCTTC	CASSEGLARGYGYTF